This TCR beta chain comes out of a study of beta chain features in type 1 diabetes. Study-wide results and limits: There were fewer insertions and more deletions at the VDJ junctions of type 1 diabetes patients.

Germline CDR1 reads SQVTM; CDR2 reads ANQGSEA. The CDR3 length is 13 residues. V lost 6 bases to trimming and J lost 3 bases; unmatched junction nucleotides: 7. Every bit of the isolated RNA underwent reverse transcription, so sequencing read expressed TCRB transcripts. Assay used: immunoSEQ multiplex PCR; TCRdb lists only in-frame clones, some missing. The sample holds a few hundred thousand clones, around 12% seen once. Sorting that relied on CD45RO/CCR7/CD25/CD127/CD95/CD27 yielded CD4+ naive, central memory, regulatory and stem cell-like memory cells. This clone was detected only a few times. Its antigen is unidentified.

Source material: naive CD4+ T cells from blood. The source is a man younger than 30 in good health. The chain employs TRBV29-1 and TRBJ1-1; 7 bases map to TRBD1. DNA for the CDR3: TGCAGCGTGTCCGGGACAGAGTACACTGAAGCTTTCTTT. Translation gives CSVSGTEYTEAFF. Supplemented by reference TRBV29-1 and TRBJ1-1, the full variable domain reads SAVISQKPSRDICQRGTSLTIQCQVDSQVTMMFWYRQQPGQSLTLIATANQGSEATYESGFVIDKFPISRPNLTFSTLTVSNMSPEDSSIYLCSVSGTEYTEAFFGQGTRLTVV.